Included here is one TCR beta chain sequence, with context. Its specificity is unknown. This specimen comes from a study of T-cell memory formation after mild COVID-19. Study information: TCR clusters largely stayed donor specific. Study outcomes and limitations: CD4+ clones that contracted lay mainly in CM and EM; CD8+ ones lay in EMRA.

cDNA libraries for TCR alpha and TCR beta, carrying sample barcodes and UMIs, came from 5'RACE with constant-segment primers. MiXCR was run by TCRdb on the 5' RACE reads, yielding one entry per CDR3 protein. The table records approximately 390,000 distinct CDR3 sequences, about a sixth of them present only once. With 5 bases removed from V and 7 bases from J, the gap between germline ends came to 20 bases. The CDR3 extends over 16 amino acids. Germline CDR1 reads SGHTA; CDR2 reads FQGNSA. The chain joins TRBV7-2 to TRBJ2-2, with D possibly matching TRBD2 (5 bases). This clonotype was obtained from a man between 18 and 35 years old who had mild COVID-19 (a few samples of this study predate the infection). Cell type and time point are not known. Sequences were obtained from PBMCs or a T cell subset sorted from them (not recorded which). CDR3 sequence: CASSLFRGREGGELFF. DNA of the CDR3: TGTGCCAGCAGCCTCTTCCGGGGAAGGGAAGGCGGGGAGCTGTTTTTT. Full variable domain (remainder filled in from reference TRBV7-2 and TRBJ2-2): GAGVSQSPSNKVTEKGKDVELRCDPISGHTALYWYRQSLGQGLEFLIYFQGNSAPDKSGLPSDRFSAERTGGSVSTLTIQRTQQEDSAVYLCASSLFRGREGGELFFGEGSRLTVL.